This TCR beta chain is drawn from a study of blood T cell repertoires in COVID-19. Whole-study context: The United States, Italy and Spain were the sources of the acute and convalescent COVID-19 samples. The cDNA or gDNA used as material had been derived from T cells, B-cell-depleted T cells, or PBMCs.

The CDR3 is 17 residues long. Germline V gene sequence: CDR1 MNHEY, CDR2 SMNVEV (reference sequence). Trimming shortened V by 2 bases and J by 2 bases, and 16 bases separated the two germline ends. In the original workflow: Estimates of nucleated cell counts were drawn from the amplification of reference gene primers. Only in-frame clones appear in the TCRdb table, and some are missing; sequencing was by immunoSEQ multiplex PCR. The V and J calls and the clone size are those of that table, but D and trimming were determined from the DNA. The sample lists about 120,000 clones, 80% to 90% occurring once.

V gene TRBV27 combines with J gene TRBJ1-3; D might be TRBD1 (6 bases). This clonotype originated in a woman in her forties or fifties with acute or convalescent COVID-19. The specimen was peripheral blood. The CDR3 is CASSLPGRRGTGNTIYF. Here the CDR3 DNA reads TGTGCCAGCAGTTTACCCGGGAGGAGGGGGACTGGAAACACCATATATTTT.